A single T cell receptor beta chain is shown here with its context. This entry comes from a study of shared clonotypes between healthy human individuals. Only in-frame clones appear in the TCRdb table, and some are missing; sequencing was by immunoSEQ multiplex PCR. This table has more than 550,000 clones, less than 95% appearing once. Nashville, Tennessee was home to all donors, each a Caucasian adult. The CDR3 consists of 13 residues. In germline, CDR1 is MNHEY, CDR2 SMNVEV (reference sequence). The ends were cut back, 6 bases at V and 3 bases at J, with 12 bases in the middle. Source material: memory CD8+ T cells from PBMCs. Subset given: CD45RO+ cells pooled with CCR7-negative TemRA cells. The chain employs TRBV27 and TRBJ2-7; a possible D gene is TRBD1 (6 bases). The source is a man younger than 35 in good health. Some clones in this sample may be carry-over from other donors' samples. The CDR3 is CASSTGHFYEQYF. In DNA form, the CDR3 reads TGTGCCAGCAGCACGGGACATTTCTACGAGCAGTACTTC.